The 31 T cell receptor beta chains below come from one sample, sequenced in a study of Graves' ophthalmopathy and Graves' hyperthyroidism. Amplified TCR beta CDR3 regions were obtained using RNA transcripts as template. RT-PCR was first run with HTBI primers, then multiplex PCR in a second round. TCRdb fed the multiplex PCR reads into MiXCR, producing one record per CDR3 protein. Among under 800,000 distinct CDR3 sequences, 20% to 25% were seen once, and the ten largest hold roughly 6.9%. Specimen: peripheral blood. These receptors were obtained from a young woman with stable Graves' hyperthyroidism. Some clones in this sample may be carry-over from other donors' samples.

This clonotype showed up many times. At one boundary the junction diverges from the germline segment, which might be a read error. This sequence joins TRBV6-1 and TRBJ2-7, with 8 positions matching TRBD1. From germline, CDR1 is MNHNS and CDR2 SASEGT. The CDR3 contains 14 residues. The CDR3 bases are TGTGCCAGCAGGGAATCCGGGACAGGCTACGGGCAGTACTTC. Protein product: CASRESGTGYGQYF.

At least ten counts were recorded for this clonotype. The V call is TRBV11-2, the J call TRBJ2-5; D is undetermined. The germline gives CDR1 SGHAT, CDR2 FQNNGV. The CDR3 has 12 amino acids. The V end was cut by 6 bases, the J end by 5 bases, with 10 bases between. CDR3 bases: TGTGCCAGCAGATCATACGGGGAGACCCAGTACTTC. Translation: CASRSYGETQYF. Filled out from reference TRBV11-2 and TRBJ2-5, the complete variable domain reads EAGVAQSPRYKIIEKRQSVAFWCNPISGHATLYWYQQILGQGPKLLIQFQNNGVVDDSQLPKDRFSAERLKGVDSTLKIQPAKLEDSAVYLCASRSYGETQYFGPGTRLLVL.

This clonotype was seen ten or more times. This chain uses TRBV6-1 with TRBJ2-2; D gene ambiguous. V lost 7 bases, J lost 2 bases, and 14 bases lay in between. The CDR3 contains 15 residues. Germline V gene lookup returns CDR1 MNHNS and CDR2 SASEGT. Here the CDR3 DNA reads TGTGCCAGCAATGAGGAGCTTATTAACACCGGGGAGCTGTTTTTT. It is translated as CASNEELINTGELFF.

The rearrangement links TRBV30 to TRBJ2-7; possibly TRBD2 for D (6 bases). The V end was cut by 3 bases, the J end by 1 base, with 10 bases between. The germline V gene encodes CDR1 GTSNPN and CDR2 SVGIG (reference sequence). CDR3 size: 13 residues. The CDR3 here is CAWSVADSYEQYF. The CDR3, as DNA: TGTGCCTGGAGCGTAGCGGATTCCTACGAGCAGTACTTC.

The chain carries TRBV20-1 and TRBJ1-1; weak D call: TRBD1 (5 bases). CDR3 length: 14 residues. Per germline, CDR1 DFQATT and CDR2 SNEGSKA (reference sequence). The V end was cut by 0 bases, the J end by 10 bases, with 18 bases between. Written as DNA, the CDR3 is TGCAGTGCTAGAGATCAGGGAGGCAGGGAGAGAGCTTTCTTT. Its protein is CSARDQGGRERAFF.

The chain carries TRBV5-1 and TRBJ1-6; TRBD1 might be the D (6 bases). The CDR3 covers 15 residues. Deletions cut 5 bases from V and 9 bases from J, with 18 bases between. In germline, CDR1 is SGHRS, CDR2 YFSETQ. The CDR3 nucleotides read TGCGCCAGCAGTCTCGACGTGACAGGCTTTTCACCCCTCCACTTT. It is translated as CASSLDVTGFSPLHF. The complete variable domain, with remaining parts taken from reference TRBV5-1 and TRBJ1-6, reads KAGVTQTPRYLIKTRGQQVTLSCSPISGHRSVSWYQQTPGQGLQFLFEYFSETQRNKGNFPGRFSGRQFSNSRSEMNVSTLELGDSALYLCASSLDVTGFSPLHFGNGTRLTVT.

This chain connects TRBV12-3 or TRBV12-4 to TRBJ1-3; D gene ambiguous. CDR3 size: 17 residues. The germline V and J ends were trimmed by 0 bases and 0 bases, with 12 bases remaining between them. Written as DNA, the CDR3 is TGTGCCAGCAGTTTAGCGGCGCTCCTGGGCTCTGGAAACACCATATATTTT. Residues: CASSLAALLGSGNTIYF.

This clonotype was found a few times. The gene calls are TRBV12-3 or TRBV12-4 and TRBJ2-7; D is ambiguous. With 1 base removed from V and 0 bases from J, the gap between germline ends came to 19 bases. The CDR3 sequence is 18 residues long. CDR3 residues: CASSLGLGIGPGSYEQYF. The DNA for the CDR3 is TGTGCCAGCAGTTTAGGTCTGGGGATCGGGCCCGGCTCCTACGAGCAGTACTTC.

The rearrangement joins TRBV27 to TRBJ2-5, with 13 bases matching TRBD2. J lost 1 base, V lost 3 bases, and 2 bases had no gene match. Germline V gene data show CDR1 as MNHEY and CDR2 as SMNVEV (reference sequence). The CDR3 covers 16 residues. As DNA, the CDR3 is TGTGCCAGCAGTTTTGGGACTAGCGGGATCCAAGAGACCCAGTACTTC. It translates to CASSFGTSGIQETQYF.

This rearrangement joins TRBV12-3 or TRBV12-4 to TRBJ1-2, with D unclear. CDR3 length: 14 residues. V was shortened by 3 bases and J by 4 bases, with 12 bases between the two germline ends. The DNA of the CDR3 is TGTGCCAGCAGTTTTAACGGACGCGGCTATGGCTACACCTTC. This encodes CASSFNGRGYGYTF.

The table lists this clonotype with many counts. This chain joins TRBV6-5 and TRBJ1-5; possibly TRBD1 for D (6 bases). CDR1 is MNHEY and CDR2 is SVGAGI in the germline V gene. The ends were cut back, 4 bases at V and 3 bases at J, with 7 bases in the middle. CDR3 size: 13 residues. As DNA, the CDR3 is TGTGCCAGCAGTTGGACAGTCAATCAGCCCCAGCATTTT. Translating it yields CASSWTVNQPQHF.

In this sample, this clonotype turned up many times. The rearrangement joins TRBV28 to TRBJ2-7, with 9 nucleotides matching TRBD1. The germline gives CDR1 MDHEN, CDR2 SYDVKM. Trimming removed 6 bases from V and 2 bases from J; junction bases left unmatched: 11. This CDR3 is built from 16 residues. The CDR3 loop is CASSSHSGTGTYEQYF. Written as DNA, the CDR3 is TGTGCCAGCAGCTCACACTCCGGGACAGGGACCTACGAGCAGTACTTC.

The rearrangement joins TRBV20-1 to TRBJ1-5; 7 bases fit TRBD1. V dropped 3 bases and J dropped 5; count of bases not matched to a gene: 4. Per germline, CDR1 DFQATT and CDR2 SNEGSKA (reference sequence). The CDR3 contains 13 residues. Here the CDR3 reads CSASRGSHQPQHF. The CDR3 nucleotides read TGCAGTGCTAGCAGGGGGTCTCATCAGCCCCAGCATTTT.

This chain connects TRBV20-1 to TRBJ1-5; the D gene is possibly TRBD1 (5 bases). The germline V gene encodes CDR1 DFQATT and CDR2 SNEGSKA (reference sequence). This CDR3 is 18 amino acids long. The V and J ends lost 5 bases and 0 bases respectively, with 23 bases between them. CDR3 loop: CSAPGRSGRGYSNQPQHF. The CDR3 nucleotides are TGCAGTGCTCCTGGACGATCAGGGAGGGGTTATAGCAATCAGCCCCAGCATTTT.

This clonotype was counted many times. The V and J genes are TRBV12-3 or TRBV12-4 and TRBJ1-6; possible D gene TRBD1, 6 bases. The CDR3 is 14 residues long. V dropped 3 bases and J dropped 14 bases, with 17 bases sitting between them. The CDR3, as DNA: TGTGCCAGCAGTTTCGAGGGAAGGGGGACTACCCTCCACTTT. This encodes CASSFEGRGTTLHF.

This clonotype was seen more than once but under ten times. A much larger clone sits a single nucleotide away, making a read error possible. V usage is TRBV6-2 or TRBV6-3 and J usage is TRBJ2-2, with D uncertain. This CDR3 has 11 amino acids. Germline V gene data show CDR1 as MNHEY and CDR2 as SVGEGT. Between the trimmed V and J ends, which lost 4 bases and 7 bases, there was a span of 4 bases. The CDR3: CASSSGGELFF. CDR3 bases: TGTGCCAGCAGTTCTGGCGGGGAGCTGTTTTTT.

There are many counts of this clonotype. The J gene is TRBJ2-5, the V gene TRBV3-1, with D unclear. The CDR3 is 13 residues long. The V end lost 7 bases, the J end lost 2 bases, and 11 bases lay between the germline ends. The germline CDR1 and CDR2 sequences are LGHDT and YNNKEL (reference sequence). The chain's CDR3 is CASTASRQETQYF. In DNA, the CDR3 is TGTGCCAGCACCGCGTCGAGGCAAGAGACCCAGTACTTC.

There are many counts of this clonotype. The genes are TRBV5-1 and TRBJ2-7; D uncertain. From germline, CDR1 is SGHRS and CDR2 YFSETQ. With 6 bases removed from V and 2 bases from J, the gap between germline ends came to 12 bases. The CDR3 is 13 residues long. Written as DNA, the CDR3 is TGCGCCAGCACCGATCCCAGTACCTACGAGCAGTACTTC. It is translated as CASTDPSTYEQYF.

Comment on this clonotype: Because the CDR3 is missing its conserved closing phenylalanine or tryptophan, this is likely a read error. V is TRBV20-1 and J is TRBJ1-2, with TRBD1 matching over 8 bases. The length of the CDR3 is 18 residues. The J segment lost 7 bases and the V segment lost 1 base, leaving 20 bases of the junction unmatched. Looked up from germline, CDR1 is DFQATT and CDR2 is SNEGSKA (reference sequence). The CDR3 loop reads CSARGSAGSGGARGGYTV. For the CDR3, the DNA is TGCAGTGCTAGAGGTTCAGCCGGGTCAGGGGGCGCAAGGGGTGGCTACACCGTC.

This clonotype was counted at least ten times. J is TRBJ1-2 and V is TRBV6-2 or TRBV6-3, with D uncertain. The CDR3 spans 18 residues. V was shortened by 6 bases and J by 5 bases, with 28 bases between the two germline ends. Germline loops: CDR1 MNHEY, CDR2 SVGEGT. The CDR3 reads CASSPADPYLKFRYGYTF. The CDR3 DNA reads as TGTGCCAGCAGCCCCGCGGACCCTTACTTAAAATTCCGGTATGGCTACACCTTC.

This clonotype has more than one count but fewer than ten. The chain carries TRBV30 and TRBJ2-7; D is uncertain. Germline V gene sequence: CDR1 GTSNPN, CDR2 SVGIG (reference sequence). The CDR3 totals 12 residues. V lost 2 bases to trimming and J lost 1 base, with 6 bases between them. The CDR3 reads CAWSYGSYEQYF. DNA of the CDR3: TGTGCCTGGAGTTACGGTTCCTACGAGCAGTACTTC. The whole variable domain, remainder taken from reference TRBV30 and TRBJ2-7, is SQTIHQWPATLVQPVGSPLSLECTVEGTSNPNLYWYRQAAGRGLQLLFYSVGIGQISSEVPQNLSASRPQDRQFILSSKKLLLSDSGFYLCAWSYGSYEQYFGPGTRLTVT.

This clonotype was observed many times. This sequence joins TRBV15 and TRBJ1-2, with a tentative D call TRBD1 (5 bases). CDR3 length equals 14 residues. Germline CDR1 is LNHNV and CDR2 is YYDKDF (reference sequence). Trimming cost V 5 bases and J 5 bases, with 15 bases left between them. CDR3 amino acids: CATSLIRDGYGYTF. The CDR3 nucleotides are TGTGCCACCAGCCTGATTCGGGACGGATATGGCTACACCTTC.

This clonotype was seen just once. CDR3 sequence reads: CSGWRGGQETQYF. The CDR3 DNA sequence: TGCAGTGGATGGCGGGGGGGCCAAGAGACCCAGTACTTC. The J gene is TRBJ2-5, the V gene TRBV20-1, with 9 bases aligning to TRBD2. Per the germline V gene, CDR1 is DFQATT and CDR2 is SNEGSKA (reference sequence). The V segment lost 7 bases and the J segment 1 base; nucleotides outside the gene matches: 4. There are 13 residues in the CDR3.

The chain employs TRBV7-8 and TRBJ2-5; TRBD2 matches 8 bases. V dropped 2 bases and J dropped 3; count of bases not matched to a gene: 5. Germline values: CDR1 SGHVS, CDR2 FQNEAQ. CDR3 length equals 15 residues. CDR3 residues: CASSLFFSGKETQYF. CDR3 DNA sequence: TGTGCCAGCAGCTTATTTTTTAGCGGGAAAGAGACCCAGTACTTC.

The chain links TRBV30 to TRBJ1-2; D perhaps matches TRBD1 (5 bases). The germline V and J ends were trimmed by 0 bases and 8 bases, with 16 bases remaining between them. From germline, CDR1 is GTSNPN and CDR2 SVGIG (reference sequence). The CDR3 covers 14 residues. CDR3 protein: CAWSVGGARTGYTF. CDR3 DNA sequence: TGTGCCTGGAGTGTCGGAGGGGCCCGGACGGGCTACACCTTC.

V gene TRBV9 combines with J gene TRBJ2-7; 11 bases are a match to TRBD2. The V gene's germline CDR1 is SGDLS and CDR2 YYNGEE. CDR3 size: 14 residues. The junction had 6 bases not matched to a gene; V was cut back by 7 bases and J by 3 bases. CDR3 in amino acids: CASPHSGRGYEQYF. CDR3 sequence (DNA): TGTGCCAGCCCTCATAGCGGGAGGGGCTACGAGCAGTACTTC. Based on the CDR3 plus reference TRBV9 and TRBJ2-7, the full variable domain is DSGVTQTPKHLITATGQRVTLRCSPRSGDLSVYWYQQSLDQGLQFLIQYYNGEERAKGNILERFSAQQFPDLHSELNLSSLELGDSALYFCASPHSGRGYEQYFGPGTRLTVT.

This clonotype was seen repeatedly, ten times or more. The V and J genes are TRBV6-1 and TRBJ1-2, with D perhaps TRBD1 (5 bases). The CDR3 loop spans 16 amino acids. Deletions cut 6 bases from V and 4 bases from J, with 21 bases between. CDR1 is MNHNS, CDR2 SASEGT, per germline. The CDR3 reads CASSLVAGRLGYGYTF. The CDR3 coding sequence is TGTGCCAGCAGCCTCGTGGCAGGGAGGTTGGGCTATGGCTACACCTTC.

At least ten counts were recorded for this clonotype. This chain connects TRBV6-1 to TRBJ2-7; tentatively, D is TRBD1 or TRBD2 (6 bases each). Deletions cut 1 base from V and 3 bases from J, with 16 bases between. CDR1 is MNHNS and CDR2 is SASEGT in the germline V gene. CDR3 size: 16 residues. CDR3 DNA: TGTGCCAGCAGTGAAGGAGGGGGGCGGGGTCGCTACGAGCAGTACTTC. Its translation is CASSEGGGRGRYEQYF.

This clonotype was seen ten or more times. The chain uses TRBV6-5 and TRBJ1-5; D not certain. The CDR3 spans 16 residues. CDR1 and CDR2 (germline): MNHEY, SVGAGI. Trimming cost V 0 bases and J 1 base, with 10 bases left between them. The CDR3 nucleotides are TGTGCCAGCAGTTACTCACGGAGGGCGAGCAATCAGCCCCAGCATTTT. It encodes CASSYSRRASNQPQHF.

V usage is TRBV7-2 and J usage is TRBJ1-2; D uncertain. The germline V and J ends were trimmed by 7 bases and 3 bases, with 12 bases remaining between them. CDR1 and CDR2 (germline): SGHTA, FQGNSA. The CDR3 contains 13 residues. CDR3 region: CASTLSSYYGYTF. The CDR3 DNA follows: TGTGCCAGCACCCTTTCCAGCTACTATGGCTACACCTTC.

The gene calls are TRBV4-1 and TRBJ2-5; 8 nucleotides align to TRBD2. CDR3 size: 17 residues. The J segment lost 1 base and the V segment lost 1 base, leaving 8 bases of the junction unmatched. Per germline, CDR1 MGHRA and CDR2 YSYEKL. CDR3 protein: CASSQVAGGALQETQYF. Here the CDR3 DNA reads TGCGCCAGCAGCCAAGTGGCCGGGGGGGCCCTCCAAGAGACCCAGTACTTC.